Below, 12 T cell receptor beta chains from the same sample are listed, as sequenced in a study of cytomegalovirus exposure and HLA in healthy donors. The repertoire was sequenced with immunoSEQ multiplex PCR; TCRdb's copy has only in-frame clones and lacks some. Of a few hundred thousand clones detected, 88% appear once; the ten largest clones hold around 1%. The sample was PBMCs. These receptor sequences come from a man under 40 in good health and CMV-seronegative.

The chain joins TRBV25-1 to TRBJ1-2, with D possibly matching TRBD1 (6 bases). The V end was cut by 8 bases, the J end by 6 bases, with 16 bases between. The CDR3 sequence is 13 residues long. Looked up from germline, CDR1 is MGHDK and CDR2 is SYGVNS. The CDR3 nucleotides are TGTGCCAGCCGCAGCGACAGGAAGAATGGCTACACCTTC. As protein: CASRSDRKNGYTF.

V is TRBV5-4 and J is TRBJ2-2, with D possibly TRBD2 on 6 matching bases. Per the germline V gene, CDR1 is SGHNT and CDR2 is YYREEE (reference sequence). V lost 2 bases, J lost 6 bases, and 11 bases lay in between. The CDR3 runs to 14 residues. In nucleotides, the CDR3 is TGTGCCAGCAGCTTTACTAGCTCCCCCGGGGAGCTGTTTTTT. Protein product: CASSFTSSPGELFF.

The sample holds a few counts of this clone. The chain couples TRBV18 to TRBJ1-5; the D is unclear. The CDR3 totals 13 residues. V was cut by 6 bases and J by 6 bases, with 12 bases left in between. Per the germline V gene, CDR1 is KGHSH and CDR2 is LQKENI. CDR3 bases: TGTGCCAGCTCCGGGGAGGAGGTTCAGCCCCAGCATTTT. Translating it yields CASSGEEVQPQHF.

The V gene is TRBV10-3, the J gene TRBJ1-3; D possibly corresponds to TRBD1 (6 bases). Germline V CDR1 and CDR2: ENHRY, SYGVKD. Trimming removed 3 bases from V and 7 bases from J, with 16 bases in between. The CDR3 totals 15 residues. The CDR3 region has the DNA TGTGCCATCAGTGAACAAGGGGGGGGGCCGAACACCATATATTTT. Its protein product is CAISEQGGGPNTIYF.

The rearrangement joins TRBV30 to TRBJ2-1; TRBD2 matches 9 bases. This CDR3 spans 16 amino acids. Unmatched junction bases numbered 6, after V lost 0 bases and J lost 3 bases. Germline CDR1 reads GTSNPN; CDR2 reads SVGIG (reference sequence). The CDR3 spells CAWSVIAGVLYNEQFF. The CDR3 coding sequence is TGTGCCTGGAGTGTAATAGCGGGGGTCCTCTACAATGAGCAGTTCTTC.

With respect to this clone: Other DNA sequences in the same sample also yield this CDR3. V is TRBV5-1 and J is TRBJ1-1; D gene uncertain. The germline CDR1 and CDR2 sequences are SGHRS and YFSETQ. The length of the CDR3 is 11 residues. Trimming took off 0 bases at V and 8 bases at J, with 5 bases between the two ends. The CDR3 reads CASSLAGEAFF. CDR3 coding DNA: TGCGCCAGCAGCTTGGCGGGGGAAGCTTTCTTT.

Only one count was recorded for this clone. The CDR3 DNA is TGCGCCAGCAGCTCCACAGGGGTTGGGACAGATACGCAGTATTTT. Its translation: CASSSTGVGTDTQYF. The genes are TRBV4-1 and TRBJ2-3, with 7 positions matching TRBD1. Unmatched junction bases numbered 8, after V lost 5 bases and J lost 3 bases. The CDR3 has 15 residues. Germline CDR1 MGHRA, CDR2 YSYEKL.

The chain recombines TRBV4-1 with TRBJ2-7; a possible D gene is TRBD1 (6 bases). Per the germline V gene, CDR1 is MGHRA and CDR2 is YSYEKL. The CDR3 length is 15 residues. V was shortened by 0 bases and J by 0 bases, with 9 bases between the two germline ends. CDR3 nucleotide sequence: TGCGCCAGCAGCCAAGATACAGGGCTCTCCTACGAGCAGTACTTC. Encoded protein: CASSQDTGLSYEQYF.

This chain connects TRBV13 to TRBJ2-3, with 12 nucleotides matching TRBD2. V lost 5 bases and J lost 4; bases outside the gene matches: 7. CDR1 is PRHDT, CDR2 FYEKMQ, per germline (reference sequence). This CDR3 contains 16 residues. The CDR3 bases are TGTGCCAGCAGCCCTTGGACTAGCGGGGAGGCAGATACGCAGTATTTT. Translation: CASSPWTSGEADTQYF.

Concerning this clone itself: This CDR3 is also generated by other DNA sequences in the sample. CDR3 in DNA: TGTGCCAGCAGCTCCCGACAGTACCAAGAGACCCAGTACTTC. Encoded protein: CASSSRQYQETQYF. This chain joins TRBV13 and TRBJ2-5; possibly TRBD1 for D (5 bases). CDR1 is PRHDT and CDR2 is FYEKMQ in the germline V gene (reference sequence). V was pared by 4 bases and J by 0 bases, with 9 bases between. There are 14 residues in the CDR3.

This clone was seen once. The V and J genes are TRBV27 and TRBJ2-5; 14 bases agree with TRBD2. CDR3 size: 15 residues. The germline V gene has CDR1 MNHEY and CDR2 SMNVEV (reference sequence). After removal of 7 bases from V and 5 bases from J, the junction contained 6 bases not matched to a gene. CDR3 sequence reads: CASTRLAGGRETQYF. The CDR3 DNA follows: TGTGCCAGCACTAGACTAGCGGGGGGGAGGGAGACCCAGTACTTC.

The J gene is TRBJ2-2, the V gene TRBV4-1; 9 positions match TRBD2. Trimming at V came to 0 bases and at J to 3 bases, leaving 5 bases not matched to a gene. The CDR3 extends over 17 amino acids. Germline V CDR1 and CDR2: MGHRA, YSYEKL. Here the CDR3 reads CASSQDQAGGYTGELFF. In DNA, the CDR3 is TGCGCCAGCAGCCAAGATCAAGCGGGGGGATACACCGGGGAGCTGTTTTTT.